This TCR beta chain emerged from a study of T cell changes during pregnancy in multiple sclerosis (dated by TCRdb to the late 2010s). For context, the study as a whole: The study looked at changes in the T cell repertoire across pregnancy in women with multiple sclerosis.

Including the terminal cysteine and phenylalanine, the CDR3 comprises 15 residues. The DNA shown is the 45-base CDR3, in frame from base 1. Germline trimming: 4 bases from V, 9 bases from J; junction bases outside gene matches: 14. The germline V gene gives CDR1 as SGHRS and CDR2 as YFSETQ. The method behind the library was the immunoSEQ multiplex PCR assay. The source is immuneACCESS, and TCRdb retained only in-frame sequences with V and J called. Part of the clones is not carried over; for the studies checked, unresolved V genes explain less than half of this, and the remainder is unexplained. The sample includes under 35,000 clones, with about 84% observed a single time. The biggest ten clones account for 6.5% to 9.5% of the sample. A single count supports this clone. Its antigen specificity is not known. Base qualities are missing; no much larger clone stands one base away.

The TCR was taken from a female donor with multiple sclerosis, enrolled in a pregnancy study. The sample here was CD8+ T cells from peripheral blood mononuclear cells, taken after pregnancy. The chain is encoded by TRBV5-1 joined to TRBJ1-2; 8 of the junction bases match TRBD1. The CDR3 has the sequence CASSNDWTGSGSYTF. The base sequence is TGCGCCAGCAGCAACGACTGGACAGGGTCGGGTAGCTACACCTTC.